This T cell receptor (beta chain) was recorded in a study of chemoradiotherapy in HPV16-positive cancers. Remarks on this clone: Its matching antigen is unknown.

Assay used: immunoSEQ multiplex PCR; TCRdb lists only in-frame clones, some missing. The sample has some 950 clones, roughly 80% seen once. General study findings and limits: Functional assays defining HPV-specific T cells used only two HPV16-positive patients.

Trimming shortened V by 1 base and J by 2 bases, and 18 bases separated the two germline ends. Germline CDR1 and CDR2: MDHEN and SYDVKM. CDR3 length: 18 residues. The sequence came from a human donor with HPV-associated anogenital cancer. This chain uses TRBV28 with TRBJ1-5; the D is unclear. Sequenced here: tumor tissue, sampled from a patient who underwent chemoradiotherapy. CDR3 DNA: TGTGCCAGCAGTTTATTTAGAGCCAACGTCTGGGGCAATCAGCCCCAGCATTTT. Translating gives CASSLFRANVWGNQPQHF.